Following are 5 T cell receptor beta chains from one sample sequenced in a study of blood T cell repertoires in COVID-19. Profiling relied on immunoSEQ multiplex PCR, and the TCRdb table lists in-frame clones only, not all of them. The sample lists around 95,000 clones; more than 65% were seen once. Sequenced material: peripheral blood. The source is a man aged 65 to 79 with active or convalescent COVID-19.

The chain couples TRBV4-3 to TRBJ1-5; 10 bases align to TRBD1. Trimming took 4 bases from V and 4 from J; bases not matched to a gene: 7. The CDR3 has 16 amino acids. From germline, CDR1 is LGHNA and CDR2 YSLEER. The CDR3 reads CASSLVWDRGNQPQHF. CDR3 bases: TGCGCCAGCAGCCTAGTCTGGGACAGGGGAAATCAGCCCCAGCATTTT.

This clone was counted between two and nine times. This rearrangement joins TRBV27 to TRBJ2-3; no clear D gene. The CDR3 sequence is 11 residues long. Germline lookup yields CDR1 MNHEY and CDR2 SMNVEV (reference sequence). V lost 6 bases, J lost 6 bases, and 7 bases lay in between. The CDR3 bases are TGTGCCAGCAGCCGCCGGGATACGCAGTATTTT. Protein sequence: CASSRRDTQYF.

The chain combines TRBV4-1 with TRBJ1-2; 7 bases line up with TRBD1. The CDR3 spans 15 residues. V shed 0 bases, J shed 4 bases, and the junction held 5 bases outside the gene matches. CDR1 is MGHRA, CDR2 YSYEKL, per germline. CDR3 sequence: CASSQEGRDSYGYTF. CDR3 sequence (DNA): TGCGCCAGCAGCCAAGAAGGCAGGGACAGCTATGGCTACACCTTC.

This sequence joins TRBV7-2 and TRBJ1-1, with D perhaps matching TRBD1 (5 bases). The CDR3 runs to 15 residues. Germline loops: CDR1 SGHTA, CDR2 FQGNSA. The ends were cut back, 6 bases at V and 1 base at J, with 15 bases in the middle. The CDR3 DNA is TGTGCCAGCAGTCAACAGACAGCAGGGAACACTGAAGCTTTCTTT. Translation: CASSQQTAGNTEAFF.

DNA for the CDR3: TGTGCCAGCAGCCAATCCCTACAGGGAAAGGGGTTTGGAGCCAACGTCCTGACTTTC. It codes for CASSQSLQGKGFGANVLTF. The rearrangement links TRBV3-1 (or the pseudogene TRBV3-2) to TRBJ2-6; weak D call: TRBD1 (6 bases). The germline V and J ends were trimmed by 2 bases and 7 bases, with 24 bases remaining between them. CDR3 length equals 19 residues. In germline, CDR1 is LGHDT, CDR2 YNNKEL (reference sequence).